The rows below give T cell receptor beta chains drawn from one sample of a study of regulatory T cells in long-lasting Graves disease. One entry per CDR3 protein, called by TCRdb with MiXCR from the multiplex PCR reads. The sample yields about 460,000 distinct CDR3 sequences, less than 25% seen once. The material was peripheral blood mononuclear cells (PBMCs), obtained when the disease was refractory, from a patient treated with antithyroid drugs. These receptor sequences come from a female donor with Graves disease. The CDR3 runs from the conserved cysteine through the conserved F or W. D genes are given only for firm matches. Size is omitted from some rows. Given values are once, few, many or a class for expanded clones.

D gene,V gene,clone size,J gene,CDR3 protein,CDR3 DNA
.,TRBV29-1,few,TRBJ2-3,CSAGQHRDTQYF,TGCAGCGCCGGACAACACAGAGATACGCAGTATTTT
.,TRBV5-6,.,TRBJ1-5,CASSRTYSNQPQHF,TGTGCCAGCAGCCGCACCTATAGCAATCAGCCCCAGCATTTT
TRBD1,TRBV5-5,.,TRBJ1-6,CASSRDRGGSYNSPLHF,TGTGCCAGCAGTCGCGACAGGGGAGGCTCCTATAATTCACCCCTCCACTTT
.,TRBV5-1,few,TRBJ2-7,CASNTEYEQYF,TGCGCCAGCAACACCGAATACGAGCAGTACTTC
.,TRBV12-3/TRBV12-4,.,TRBJ2-3,CASQSEGVSTDTQYF,TGTGCCAGCCAAAGTGAGGGCGTTAGCACAGATACGCAGTATTTT
.,TRBV7-2,few,TRBJ2-7,CASSTDLAGPTYEQYF,TGTGCCAGCAGCACGGATCTAGCAGGCCCAACCTACGAGCAGTACTTC
.,TRBV3-1,.,TRBJ1-2,CASSQAGEGGYTF,TGTGCCAGCAGCCAAGCAGGGGAAGGTGGCTACACCTTC
TRBD2,TRBV6-2/TRBV6-3,many,TRBJ2-7,CASSYKGSGEEQYF,TGTGCCAGCAGTTACAAAGGTAGCGGGGAGGAGCAGTACTTC
.,TRBV28,many,TRBJ1-4,CASSLNWRLFF,TGTGCCAGCAGTCTCAACTGGAGGCTGTTTTTT
.,TRBV29-1,.,TRBJ1-1,CSVRVTEAFF,TGCAGCGTCAGGGTTACTGAAGCTTTCTTT
.,TRBV19,few,TRBJ1-1,CASRLTTLQNTEAFF,TGTGCCAGTAGGCTTACGACACTGCAGAACACTGAAGCTTTCTTT
.,TRBV28,many,TRBJ2-4,CASSLGHWEKNIQYF,TGTGCCAGCAGTTTAGGACATTGGGAAAAAAACATTCAGTACTTC
.,TRBV6-1,many,TRBJ1-5,CASSDDGVQPQHF,TGTGCCAGCAGCGACGACGGGGTCCAGCCCCAGCATTTT
TRBD1,TRBV7-3,many,TRBJ2-5,CASSSKGGAGETQYF,TGTGCCAGCAGCTCCAAAGGGGGCGCGGGAGAGACCCAGTACTTC
TRBD2,TRBV19,.,TRBJ2-5,CASSISGLQQETQYF,TGTGCCAGTAGTATATCGGGACTACAACAAGAGACCCAGTACTTC
TRBD1,TRBV5-5,many,TRBJ2-5,CASSWTGTETQYF,TGTGCCAGCAGCTGGACAGGGACCGAGACCCAGTACTTC
TRBD2,TRBV6-2/TRBV6-3,.,TRBJ2-7,CATTPGLAGAASSYEQYF,TGTGCCACTACTCCGGGACTAGCGGGAGCCGCGAGCTCCTACGAGCAGTACTTC
.,TRBV7-2,many,TRBJ2-7,CASSPQGEEQYF,TGTGCCAGCAGCCCTCAGGGAGAGGAGCAGTACTTC
.,TRBV28,many,TRBJ2-7,CASRRSPAVAKQYF,TGTGCCAGCAGAAGATCCCCGGCGGTAGCCAAGCAGTACTTC
.,TRBV3-1,few,TRBJ2-5,CASKQEGVETQYF,TGTGCCAGTAAACAAGAGGGGGTAGAGACCCAGTACTTC
TRBD1,TRBV20-1,many,TRBJ1-2,CSARHPGGRYGYTF,TGCAGTGCTAGACATCCAGGGGGCCGCTATGGCTACACCTTC
.,TRBV28,.,TRBJ2-1,CASSLWGSRKWRNEQFF,TGTGCCAGCAGTTTATGGGGCTCTAGGAAGTGGCGCAATGAGCAGTTCTTC
.,TRBV12-5,few,TRBJ1-1,CASGLVGVGGTEAFF,TGTGCTAGTGGTTTGGTAGGGGTGGGGGGGACTGAAGCTTTCTTT
TRBD2,TRBV12-3/TRBV12-4,.,TRBJ2-3,CASGASGFTDTQYF,TGTGCCAGCGGGGCTAGCGGGTTCACAGATACGCAGTATTTT
.,TRBV12-5,many,TRBJ2-5,CASGPGGGQETQYF,TGTGCTAGTGGTCCCGGTGGGGGTCAAGAGACCCAGTACTTC
.,TRBV2,.,TRBJ2-3,CASNGDRWYF,TGTGCCAGCAATGGGGACCGCTGGTATTTT
.,TRBV7-2,few,TRBJ2-2,CASSLEQRGGELFF,TGTGCCAGCAGCTTAGAACAGAGAGGCGGGGAGCTGTTTTTT
.,TRBV19,.,TRBJ2-7,CASSNQGSSYEQYF,TGTGCCAGTAGTAACCAGGGGAGCTCCTACGAGCAGTACTTC
TRBD1,TRBV5-6,.,TRBJ1-2,CASSLGTGGDTF,TGTGCCAGCAGCTTGGGCACAGGGGGTGACACCTTC
.,TRBV13,many,TRBJ2-7,CASSLGRYYEQYF,TGTGCCAGCAGCTTAGGCAGGTACTACGAGCAGTACTTC
TRBD2,TRBV24-1,many,TRBJ2-7,CATSDGLAGAYEQYF,TGTGCCACCAGTGATGGACTAGCGGGGGCCTACGAGCAGTACTTC
.,TRBV30,many,TRBJ2-5,CAWSVGGGSETQYF,TGTGCCTGGAGTGTCGGCGGGGGCTCAGAGACCCAGTACTTC
TRBD2,TRBV19,.,TRBJ2-7,CASKGTRSSYEQYF,TGTGCCTCCAAGGGGACTAGATCTTCTTACGAGCAGTACTTC
TRBD1,TRBV28,.,TRBJ1-5,CASSPGTVNTQPQHF,TGTGCCAGCAGCCCCGGGACAGTTAACACTCAGCCCCAGCATTTT
.,TRBV5-1,.,TRBJ2-2,CASCRGANTGELFF,TGCGCCAGCTGCCGCGGAGCGAACACCGGGGAGCTGTTTTTT
TRBD1,TRBV12-3/TRBV12-4,many,TRBJ2-5,CASSFGTGPETQYF,TGTGCCAGCAGTTTCGGGACAGGTCCAGAGACCCAGTACTTC
.,TRBV20-1,.,TRBJ2-7,CSARDRLAAGARNEQYF,TGCAGTGCTAGAGATCGGCTGGCCGCGGGGGCCCGAAACGAGCAGTACTTC
TRBD1,TRBV2,many,TRBJ1-2,CASREKTGGNYGYTF,TGTGCCAGCAGGGAAAAGACAGGGGGGAACTATGGCTACACCTTC
.,TRBV15,many,TRBJ1-1,CATSLDGNTEAFF,TGTGCCACCAGCTTGGACGGGAACACTGAAGCTTTCTTT
TRBD2,TRBV6-5,many,TRBJ2-4,CASSYVGSGGNTETKNIQYF,TGTGCCAGCAGTTACGTGGGTAGCGGGGGCAACACCGAGACCAAAAACATTCAGTACTTC
TRBD2,TRBV3-1,.,TRBJ2-5,CASSHLGGGLQETQYF,TGTGCCAGCAGTCACCTAGGCGGGGGACTACAAGAGACCCAGTACTTC
.,TRBV6-5,many,TRBJ1-2,CASSYSPGAFGYTF,TGTGCCAGCAGTTACTCGCCGGGGGCCTTCGGCTACACCTTC
.,TRBV19,.,TRBJ2-2,CASSIGGGRTGELFF,TGTGCCAGTAGTATTGGCGGAGGACGGACCGGGGAGCTGTTTTTT
.,TRBV27,.,TRBJ1-3,CASSLFRGNTIYF,TGTGCCAGCAGTTTATTTCGTGGAAACACCATATATTTT
.,TRBV7-2,many,TRBJ1-1,CASSLDWGEAFF,TGTGCCAGCAGCTTAGACTGGGGTGAAGCTTTCTTT
.,TRBV4-3,.,TRBJ1-5,CASSLWTGGQPQHF,TGCGCCAGCAGCCTCTGGACGGGGGGTCAGCCCCAGCATTTT
TRBD2,TRBV10-3,many,TRBJ2-5,CAISAGGQETQYF,TGTGCCATCAGTGCCGGGGGGCAAGAGACCCAGTACTTC
TRBD1,TRBV29-1,many,TRBJ2-7,CSVAGTGSGEQYF,TGCAGCGTTGCAGGGACAGGGAGTGGCGAGCAGTACTTC